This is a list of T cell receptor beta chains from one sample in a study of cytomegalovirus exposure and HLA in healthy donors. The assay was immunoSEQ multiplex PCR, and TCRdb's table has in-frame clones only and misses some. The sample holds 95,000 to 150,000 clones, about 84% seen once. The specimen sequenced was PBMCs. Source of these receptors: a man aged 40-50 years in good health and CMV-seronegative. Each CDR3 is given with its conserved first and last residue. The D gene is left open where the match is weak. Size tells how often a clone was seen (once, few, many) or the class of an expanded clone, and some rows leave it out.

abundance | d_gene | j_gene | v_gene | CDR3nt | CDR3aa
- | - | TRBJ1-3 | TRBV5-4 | TGTGCCAGCAGCTTGGCCGGACCCCGGGCAGGGACCATATATTTT | CASSLAGPRAGTIYF
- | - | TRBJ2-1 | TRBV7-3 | TGTGCCAGCAGCTTAAGAGGGAATGAGCAGTTCTTC | CASSLRGNEQFF
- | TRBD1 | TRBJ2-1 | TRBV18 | TGTGCCAGCTCACCACCGACAGGGGAGAGTGAGCAGTTCTTC | CASSPPTGESEQFF
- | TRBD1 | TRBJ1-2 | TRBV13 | TGTGCCAGCAGCTTAAGACAGGGAGAAAAGGGCTACACCTTC | CASSLRQGEKGYTF
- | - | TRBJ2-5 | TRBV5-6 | TGTGCCAGCAGCTTCGGTAGCGGCGCAGAGACCCAGTACTTC | CASSFGSGAETQYF
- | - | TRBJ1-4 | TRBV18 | TGTGCCAGCTCAAATAACGGTGAAAAACTGTTTTTT | CASSNNGEKLFF
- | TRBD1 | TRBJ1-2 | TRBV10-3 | TGTGCCATCAGTGACGGGACAGGGGGAGGTGGCTACACCTTC | CAISDGTGGGGYTF
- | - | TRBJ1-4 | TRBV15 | TGTGCCACCAGCGACCACTTGACAGGCGGTGGTGAAAAACTGTTTTTT | CATSDHLTGGGEKLFF
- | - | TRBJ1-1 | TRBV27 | TGTGCCAGCAGTTTAGGAGGGAACACTGAAGCTTTCTTT | CASSLGGNTEAFF
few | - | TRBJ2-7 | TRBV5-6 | TGTGCCAGCAGCCTGGGCAGACAATACGAGCAGTACTTC | CASSLGRQYEQYF
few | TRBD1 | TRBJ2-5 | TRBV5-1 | TGCGCCAGCAGCGTAGGGACAGGGGAAGAGACCCAGTACTTC | CASSVGTGEETQYF